These 10 T cell receptor beta chains came from one sample sequenced in a study of blood T cell repertoires in COVID-19. Measured with immunoSEQ multiplex PCR; TCRdb has only the in-frame clones, and not every one. The profile shows around 260,000 clones, around 90% of them singletons. The sequencing input was peripheral blood. These receptor sequences come from a man aged 60 to 69 who had recovered from COVID-19.

The chain is built from TRBV9 and TRBJ2-3, with TRBD2 matching 14 bases. Germline CDR1 and CDR2: SGDLS and YYNGEE. The CDR3 covers 20 residues. Trimming cost V 1 base and J 0 bases; bases outside gene matches: 10. This CDR3 reads CASSVPPGLAGVTSTDTQYF. The CDR3 nucleotides read TGTGCCAGCAGCGTACCGCCGGGACTAGCGGGGGTCACAAGCACAGATACGCAGTATTTT.

With regard to this clone: The sample has other DNA sequences that encode this CDR3 too. V is TRBV6-5 and J is TRBJ2-1; 8 positions match TRBD2. V trimming: 6 bases; J trimming: 2 bases; junction bases outside the gene matches: 6. The CDR3 contains 15 residues. From germline, CDR1 is MNHEY and CDR2 SVGAGI. The CDR3 spells CASSRTSGAYNEQFF. The CDR3 DNA is TGTGCCAGCAGCCGAACTAGCGGTGCCTACAATGAGCAGTTCTTC.

This clone was counted only a few times. The CDR3 region has the DNA TGTGCTAGTGGTTTGGGACAGGGTGGAAACACCATATATTTT. Protein: CASGLGQGGNTIYF. The chain joins TRBV12-5 to TRBJ1-3; 7 positions match TRBD1. V lost 1 base, J lost 3 bases, and 0 bases stayed unmatched. This CDR3 has 14 amino acids. Germline V gene sequence: CDR1 LGHNT, CDR2 FRNRAP.

The CDR3 nucleotides are TGCGCCAGCAGCGCCGGCACTTACAGGGTATCAAGAGCTTTCTTT. It specifies CASSAGTYRVSRAFF. The V and J genes are TRBV5-1 and TRBJ1-1; TRBD1 is a possible D gene (6 bases). V lost 4 bases and J 10 bases, leaving 23 bases between the germline ends. Germline CDR1 is SGHRS and CDR2 is YFSETQ. The CDR3 totals 15 residues. Together with reference TRBV5-1 and TRBJ1-1, the CDR3 gives the full variable domain: KAGVTQTPRYLIKTRGQQVTLSCSPISGHRSVSWYQQTPGQGLQFLFEYFSETQRNKGNFPGRFSGRQFSNSRSEMNVSTLELGDSALYLCASSAGTYRVSRAFFGQGTRLTVV.

The J gene is TRBJ2-1, the V gene TRBV7-9; 13 bases line up with TRBD2. This CDR3 contains 19 residues. Unmatched junction bases numbered 10, after V lost 5 bases and J lost 0 bases. CDR1 and CDR2 from the germline V gene are SEHNR and FQNEAQ (reference sequence). CDR3 protein: CASSMGLAGFMSSYNEQFF. DNA for the CDR3: TGTGCCAGCAGCATGGGACTAGCGGGGTTCATGAGCTCCTACAATGAGCAGTTCTTC.

This rearrangement joins TRBV29-1 to TRBJ2-1; the match to TRBD1 covers 9 bases. Trimming removed 6 bases from V and 9 bases from J; junction bases left unmatched: 12. This CDR3 spans 14 amino acids. Germline V gene data show CDR1 as SQVTM and CDR2 as ANQGSEA. The CDR3 spells CSVLRDRAYREQFF. For the CDR3, the DNA is TGCAGCGTCCTTCGGGACAGGGCTTATCGTGAGCAGTTCTTC.

This clone occurred a few times. The chain links TRBV2 to TRBJ2-7; tentatively, D is TRBD1 (6 bases). The CDR3 is made up of 12 amino acids. In germline, CDR1 is SNHLY, CDR2 FYNNEI. V was pared by 9 bases and J by 2 bases, with 11 bases between. The CDR3 loop is CARRTATYEQYF. In DNA form, the CDR3 reads TGTGCCAGACGGACAGCTACCTACGAGCAGTACTTC.

About this clone itself: The junction differs from germline at one of its ends, possibly a read error. The chain is built from TRBV9 and TRBJ2-2; D is unclear. The CDR3 covers 14 residues. The germline gives CDR1 SGDLS, CDR2 YYNGEE. The CDR3 coding sequence is TGTGCCAGCAACGTAGTACCCGGCACCGGGGAGCTGTTTTTT. The encoded protein is CASNVVPGTGELFF.

This clone showed up just a few times. The chain links TRBV7-9 to TRBJ1-1; D might be TRBD1 (5 bases). Trimming removed 4 bases from V and 5 bases from J, with 11 bases in between. CDR1 and CDR2 from the germline V gene are SEHNR and FQNEAQ (reference sequence). The CDR3 loop spans 13 amino acids. The DNA of the CDR3 is TGTGCCAGCAGCTCCTTTGGGGGGACTGAAGCTTTCTTT. It translates to CASSSFGGTEAFF.

The V call is TRBV24-1, the J call TRBJ1-5; D may be TRBD1 (5 bases). This CDR3 is 14 amino acids long. Trimming shortened V by 4 bases and J by 6 bases, and 12 bases separated the two germline ends. CDR1 is KGHDR and CDR2 is SFDVKD in the germline V gene. The CDR3 loop reads CATSDSYQGQPQHF. In DNA form, the CDR3 reads TGTGCCACCAGTGACTCCTATCAGGGTCAGCCCCAGCATTTT.